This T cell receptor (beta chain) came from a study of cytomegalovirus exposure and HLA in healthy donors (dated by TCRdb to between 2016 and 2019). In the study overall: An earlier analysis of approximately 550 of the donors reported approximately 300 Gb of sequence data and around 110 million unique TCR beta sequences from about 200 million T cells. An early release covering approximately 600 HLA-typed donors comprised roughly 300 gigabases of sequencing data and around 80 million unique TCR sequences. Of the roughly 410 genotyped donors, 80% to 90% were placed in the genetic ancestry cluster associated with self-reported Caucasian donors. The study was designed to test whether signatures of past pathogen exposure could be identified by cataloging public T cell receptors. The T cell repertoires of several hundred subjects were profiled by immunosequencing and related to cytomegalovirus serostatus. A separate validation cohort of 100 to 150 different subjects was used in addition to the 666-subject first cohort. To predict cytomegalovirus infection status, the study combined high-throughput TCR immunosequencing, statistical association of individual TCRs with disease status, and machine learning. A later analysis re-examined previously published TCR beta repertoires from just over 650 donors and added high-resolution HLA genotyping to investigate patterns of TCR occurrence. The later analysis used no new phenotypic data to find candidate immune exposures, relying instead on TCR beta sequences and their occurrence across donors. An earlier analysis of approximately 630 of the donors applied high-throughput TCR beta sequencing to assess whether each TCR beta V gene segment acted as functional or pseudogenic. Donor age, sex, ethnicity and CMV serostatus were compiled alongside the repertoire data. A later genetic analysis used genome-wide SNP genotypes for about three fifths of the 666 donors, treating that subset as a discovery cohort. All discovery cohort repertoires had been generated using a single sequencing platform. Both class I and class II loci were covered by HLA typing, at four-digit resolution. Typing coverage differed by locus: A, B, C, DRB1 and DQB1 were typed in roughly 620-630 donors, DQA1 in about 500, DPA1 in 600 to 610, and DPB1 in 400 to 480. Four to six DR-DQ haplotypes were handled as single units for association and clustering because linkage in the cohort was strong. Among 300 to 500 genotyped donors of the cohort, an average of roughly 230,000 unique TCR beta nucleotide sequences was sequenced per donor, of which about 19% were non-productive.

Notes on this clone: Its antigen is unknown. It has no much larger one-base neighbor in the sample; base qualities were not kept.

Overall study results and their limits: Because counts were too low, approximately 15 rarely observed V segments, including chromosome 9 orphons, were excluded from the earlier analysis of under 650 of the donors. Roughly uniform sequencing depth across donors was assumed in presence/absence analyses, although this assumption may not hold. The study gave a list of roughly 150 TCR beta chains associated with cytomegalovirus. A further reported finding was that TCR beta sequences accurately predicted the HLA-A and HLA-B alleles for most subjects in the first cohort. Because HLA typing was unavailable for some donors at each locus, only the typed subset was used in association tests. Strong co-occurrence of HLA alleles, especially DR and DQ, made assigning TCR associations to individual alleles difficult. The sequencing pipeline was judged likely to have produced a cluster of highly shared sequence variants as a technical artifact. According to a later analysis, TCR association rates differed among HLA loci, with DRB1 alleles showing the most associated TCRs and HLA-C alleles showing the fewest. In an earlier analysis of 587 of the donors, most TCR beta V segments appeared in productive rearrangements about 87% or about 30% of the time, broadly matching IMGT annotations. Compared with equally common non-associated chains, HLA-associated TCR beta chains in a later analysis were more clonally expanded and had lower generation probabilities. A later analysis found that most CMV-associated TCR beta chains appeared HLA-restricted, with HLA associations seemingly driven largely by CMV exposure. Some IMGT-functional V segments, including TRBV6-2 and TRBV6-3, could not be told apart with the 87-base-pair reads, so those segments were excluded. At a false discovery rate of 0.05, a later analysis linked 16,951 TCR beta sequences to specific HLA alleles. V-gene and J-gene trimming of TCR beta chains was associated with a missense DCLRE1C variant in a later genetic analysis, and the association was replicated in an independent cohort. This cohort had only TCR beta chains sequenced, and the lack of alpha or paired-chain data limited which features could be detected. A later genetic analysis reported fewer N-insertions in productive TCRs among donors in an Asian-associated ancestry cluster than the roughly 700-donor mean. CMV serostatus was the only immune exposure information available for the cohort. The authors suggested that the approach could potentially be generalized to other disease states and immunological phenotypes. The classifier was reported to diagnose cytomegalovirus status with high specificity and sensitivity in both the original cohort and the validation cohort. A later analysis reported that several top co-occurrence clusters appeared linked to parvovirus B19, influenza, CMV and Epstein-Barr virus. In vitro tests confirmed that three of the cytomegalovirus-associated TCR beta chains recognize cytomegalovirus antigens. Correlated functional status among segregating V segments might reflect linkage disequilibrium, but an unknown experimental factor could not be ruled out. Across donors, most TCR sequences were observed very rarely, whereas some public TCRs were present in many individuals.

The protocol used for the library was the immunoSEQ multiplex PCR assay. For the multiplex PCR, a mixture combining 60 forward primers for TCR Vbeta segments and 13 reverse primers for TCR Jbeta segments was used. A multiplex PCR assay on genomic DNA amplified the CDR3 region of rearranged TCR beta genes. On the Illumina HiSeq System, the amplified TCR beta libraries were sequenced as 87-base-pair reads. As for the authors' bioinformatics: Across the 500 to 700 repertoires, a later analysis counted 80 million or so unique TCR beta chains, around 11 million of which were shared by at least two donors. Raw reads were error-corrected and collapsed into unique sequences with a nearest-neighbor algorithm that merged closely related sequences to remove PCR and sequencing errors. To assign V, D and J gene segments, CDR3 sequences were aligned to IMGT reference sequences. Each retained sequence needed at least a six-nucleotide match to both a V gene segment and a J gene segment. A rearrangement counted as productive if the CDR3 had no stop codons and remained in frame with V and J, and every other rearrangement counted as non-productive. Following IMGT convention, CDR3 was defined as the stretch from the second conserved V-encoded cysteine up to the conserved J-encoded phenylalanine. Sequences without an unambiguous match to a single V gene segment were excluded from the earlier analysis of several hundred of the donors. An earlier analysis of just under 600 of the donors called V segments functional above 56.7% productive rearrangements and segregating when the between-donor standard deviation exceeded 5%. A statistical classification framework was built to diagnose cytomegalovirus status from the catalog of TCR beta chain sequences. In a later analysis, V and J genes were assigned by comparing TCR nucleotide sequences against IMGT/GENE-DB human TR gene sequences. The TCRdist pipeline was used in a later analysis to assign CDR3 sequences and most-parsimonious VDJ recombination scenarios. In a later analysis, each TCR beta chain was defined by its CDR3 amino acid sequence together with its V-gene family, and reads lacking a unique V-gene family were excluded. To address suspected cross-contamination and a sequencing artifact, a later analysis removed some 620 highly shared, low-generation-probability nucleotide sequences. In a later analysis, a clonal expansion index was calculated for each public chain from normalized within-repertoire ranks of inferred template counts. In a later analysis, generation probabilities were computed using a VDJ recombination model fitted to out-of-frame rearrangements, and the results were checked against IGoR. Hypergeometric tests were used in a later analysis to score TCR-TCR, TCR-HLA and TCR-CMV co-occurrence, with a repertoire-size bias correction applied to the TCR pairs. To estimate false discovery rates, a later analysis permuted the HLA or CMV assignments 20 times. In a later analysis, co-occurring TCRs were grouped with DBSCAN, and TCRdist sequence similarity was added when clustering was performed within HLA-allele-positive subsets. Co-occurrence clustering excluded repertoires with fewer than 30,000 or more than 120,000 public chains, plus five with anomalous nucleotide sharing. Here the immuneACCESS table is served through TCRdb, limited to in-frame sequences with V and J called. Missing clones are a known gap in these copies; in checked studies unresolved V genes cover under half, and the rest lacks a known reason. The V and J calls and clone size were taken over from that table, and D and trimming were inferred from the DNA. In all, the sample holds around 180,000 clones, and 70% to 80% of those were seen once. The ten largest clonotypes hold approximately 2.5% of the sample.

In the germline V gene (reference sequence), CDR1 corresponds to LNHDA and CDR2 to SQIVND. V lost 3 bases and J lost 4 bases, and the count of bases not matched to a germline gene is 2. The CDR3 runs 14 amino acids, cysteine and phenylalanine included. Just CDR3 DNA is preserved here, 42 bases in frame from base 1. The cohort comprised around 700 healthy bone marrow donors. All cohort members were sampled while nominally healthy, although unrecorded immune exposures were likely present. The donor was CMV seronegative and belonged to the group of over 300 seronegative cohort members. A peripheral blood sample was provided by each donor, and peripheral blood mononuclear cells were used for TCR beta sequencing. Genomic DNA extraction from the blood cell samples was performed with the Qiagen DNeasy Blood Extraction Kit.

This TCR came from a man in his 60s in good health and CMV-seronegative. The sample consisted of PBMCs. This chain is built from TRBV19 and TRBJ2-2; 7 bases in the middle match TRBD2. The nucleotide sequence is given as TGTGCCAGTAGTATCGGGACTACCACCGGGGAGCTGTTTTTT. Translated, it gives CASSIGTTTGELFF.